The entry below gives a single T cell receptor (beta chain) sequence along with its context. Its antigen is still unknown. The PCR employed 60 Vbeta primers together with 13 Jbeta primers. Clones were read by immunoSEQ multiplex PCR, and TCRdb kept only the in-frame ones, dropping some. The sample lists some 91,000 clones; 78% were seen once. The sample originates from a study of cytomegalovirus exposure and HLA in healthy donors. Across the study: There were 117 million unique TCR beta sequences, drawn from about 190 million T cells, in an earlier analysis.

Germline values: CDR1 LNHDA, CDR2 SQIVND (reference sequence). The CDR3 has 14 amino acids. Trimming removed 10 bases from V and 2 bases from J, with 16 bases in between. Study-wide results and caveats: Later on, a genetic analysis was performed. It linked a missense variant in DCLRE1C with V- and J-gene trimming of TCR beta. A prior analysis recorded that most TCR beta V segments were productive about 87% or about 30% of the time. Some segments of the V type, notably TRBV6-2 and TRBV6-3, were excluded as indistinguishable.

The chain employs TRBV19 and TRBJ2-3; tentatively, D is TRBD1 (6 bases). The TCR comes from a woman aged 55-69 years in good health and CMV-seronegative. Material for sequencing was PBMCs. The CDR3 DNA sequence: TGTGCCACCTCCAGGGGACCCAACACAGATACGCAGTATTTT. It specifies CATSRGPNTDTQYF.